This T cell receptor beta chain was sequenced during a study of beta chain features in type 1 diabetes. Points from the study as a whole: Shorter TCRB CDR3s, moderately but significantly so, marked every one of the four CD4+ subsets in Type 1 diabetes patients.

The CDR3 spans 14 residues. CDR1 MNHNY and CDR2 SVGAGI come from the germline V gene (reference sequence). Trimming removed 11 bases from V and 4 bases from J; junction bases left unmatched: 13. This clone was detected a few times. Its antigen remains unidentified. TCRB transcripts that were expressed got sequenced, as all of the isolated RNA had been reverse transcribed. Roughly 3.4 million reads per sample on average were obtained from naive, central memory and regulatory T cell samples. The repertoire was sequenced with immunoSEQ multiplex PCR; TCRdb's copy has only in-frame clones and lacks some. The sample holds under 250,000 clones, over 12% seen once.

The rearrangement uses TRBV6-6 and TRBJ2-7; 8 nucleotides agree with TRBD2. The clonotype was recovered from a middle-aged woman in good health. Sequencing was carried out using naive CD4+ T cells from blood. The CDR3 DNA reads as TGTGCCCCCGGGCGACCTAGCGGGCAGTACGAGCAGTACTTC. This gives the protein CAPGRPSGQYEQYF.